Each of the 12 T cell receptor beta chains below was sequenced from the same sample in a study of post-analysis software for immune sequencing data. Study-level findings and limits: In patients, five or six TRBV segments were more frequent than in controls, with TRBV5-6, TRBV5-1 and TRBV20-1 among them.

Unique molecular identifiers were carried by the TCR beta cDNA libraries. TCRdb itself ran the PCR reads through MiXCR, one entry per CDR3 protein. Here the sample spans roughly 600,000 distinct CDR3 sequences, 44% being singletons. Antigens for these TCRs are unknown. The source material was blood. These receptors came from a girl aged 5 to 17 with multiple sclerosis.

This clonotype has a handful of counts. The chain links TRBV11-3 to TRBJ2-1; 13 bases agree with TRBD2. The length of the CDR3 is 16 residues. V lost 5 bases and J lost 2; bases outside the gene matches: 3. Germline lookup yields CDR1 SGHNT and CDR2 YENEEA. DNA for the CDR3: TGTGCCAGCAGCCACACTAGCGGGAGGGCCTACAATGAGCAGTTCTTC. Translated, it gives CASSHTSGRAYNEQFF.

The CDR3 DNA follows: TGTGCCATCAGTGGACTAGCGGGATTTTCGGCGGGTGAGCAGTTCTTC. Translating gives CAISGLAGFSAGEQFF. This chain links TRBV10-3 with TRBJ2-1, with 11 bases identical to TRBD2. The J segment lost 9 bases and the V segment lost 4 bases, leaving 11 bases of the junction unmatched. Germline-derived CDR1 and CDR2 are ENHRY and SYGVKD. The CDR3 is 16 residues long.

This clonotype has a handful of counts. CDR3: CASSLAWAGDTEAFF. Here the CDR3 DNA reads TGTGCCAGCAGCTTAGCTTGGGCAGGGGACACTGAAGCTTTCTTT. The chain carries TRBV7-8 and TRBJ1-1; D is possibly TRBD1 (6 bases). V was clipped by 0 bases and J by 3 bases, with 11 bases between them. Germline lookup yields CDR1 SGHVS and CDR2 FQNEAQ. This CDR3 has 15 residues.

This clonotype was detected only a few times. The chain carries TRBV4-2 and TRBJ2-7, with TRBD1 matching 10 bases. J was trimmed by 4 bases and V by 0 bases; bases with no gene match: 12. From germline, CDR1 is LGHNA and CDR2 YNFKEQ. The CDR3 length is 18 residues. This chain's CDR3 is CASSQEGQGFESWYEQYF. The DNA of the CDR3 is TGTGCCAGCAGCCAAGAGGGACAGGGGTTTGAATCCTGGTACGAGCAGTACTTC.

This chain uses TRBV7-2 with TRBJ2-3; D remains unclear. Germline V gene sequence: CDR1 SGHTA, CDR2 FQGNSA. This CDR3 is 15 amino acids long. Trimming took 6 bases from V and 0 from J, leaving 13 bases between them. CDR3 protein: CASSQVVTSTDTQYF. The CDR3 DNA is TGTGCCAGCAGTCAGGTCGTAACTAGCACAGATACGCAGTATTTT. The full variable domain, its missing parts supplied by reference TRBV7-2 and TRBJ2-3, is GAGVSQSPSNKVTEKGKDVELRCDPISGHTALYWYRQSLGQGLEFLIYFQGNSAPDKSGLPSDRFSAERTGGSVSTLTIQRTQQEDSAVYLCASSQVVTSTDTQYFGPGTRLTVL.

On this clonotype: The conserved final phenylalanine or tryptophan is absent from the CDR3, which likely points to a read error. The gene calls are TRBV5-1 and TRBJ2-3; D unresolved. This CDR3 region has 14 residues. Germline CDR1 reads SGHRS; CDR2 reads YFSETQ. Trimming took off 0 bases at V and 3 bases at J, with 8 bases between the two ends. The CDR3 coding sequence is TGCGCCAGCAGCTTGGAGGCCCGAACAGATACGCAGTATGTT. It codes for CASSLEARTDTQYV.

The chain recombines TRBV3-1 with TRBJ1-2; D uncertain. Germline V gene lookup returns CDR1 LGHDT and CDR2 YNNKEL (reference sequence). The CDR3 has 14 amino acids. Between the trimmed V and J ends, which lost 1 base and 8 bases, there was a span of 14 bases. The CDR3 sequence is CASSQGAALEGYTF. CDR3 coding DNA: TGTGCCAGCAGCCAAGGGGCGGCATTGGAGGGCTACACCTTC.

The rearrangement uses TRBV4-1 and TRBJ2-1; TRBD2 aligns across 11 bases. Trimming at V came to 0 bases and at J to 6 bases, leaving 4 bases not matched to a gene. CDR1 is MGHRA and CDR2 is YSYEKL in the germline V gene. The CDR3 has 16 amino acids. The CDR3 coding sequence is TGCGCCAGCAGCCAAGATCCTCTAGCGGGGGGCAATGAGCAGTTCTTC. Translation: CASSQDPLAGGNEQFF.

The V and J genes are TRBV5-1 and TRBJ1-2, with 9 bases that match TRBD1. This CDR3 is built from 16 residues. Trimming removed 1 base from V and 2 bases from J; junction bases left unmatched: 6. Germline loops: CDR1 SGHRS, CDR2 YFSETQ. The CDR3 region has the DNA TGCGCCAGCAGCTTGAGAACAGGGGGCAGGAACTATGGCTACACCTTC. Encoded protein: CASSLRTGGRNYGYTF.

The V gene is TRBV7-9, the J gene TRBJ2-1; 9 bases align to TRBD1. Per germline, CDR1 SEHNR and CDR2 FQNEAQ (reference sequence). The length of the CDR3 is 16 residues. The junction had 8 bases not matched to a gene; V was cut back by 4 bases and J by 4 bases. CDR3 sequence: CASSSPRDREYNEQFF. CDR3 DNA: TGTGCCAGCAGCTCCCCCCGGGACAGGGAGTACAATGAGCAGTTCTTC.

About this clonotype: An end of the junction differs from the germline gene, which may be a read error. This chain uses TRBV6-5 with TRBJ2-3, with D possibly being TRBD2 (6 bases). This CDR3 contains 13 residues. Per the germline V gene, CDR1 is MNHEY and CDR2 is SVGAGI. The CDR3 loop reads CASGGYSTDTRYF. The DNA of the CDR3 is TGTGCCAGCGGAGGGTATAGCACAGATACGCGGTATTTT.

This clonotype showed up just once. V usage is TRBV11-2 and J usage is TRBJ2-1; unclear D gene. The CDR3 has 20 amino acids. Per the germline V gene, CDR1 is SGHAT and CDR2 is FQNNGV. V was trimmed by 2 bases and J by 0 bases, leaving 23 bases between them. Here the CDR3 DNA reads TGTGCCAGCAGCTTAAATCCGGCCCCCTTCCGAACGAGCTCCTACAATGAGCAGTTCTTC. Translated: CASSLNPAPFRTSSYNEQFF.